The present T cell receptor (beta chain) was sequenced within a study of control samples from healthy donors and cancer patients. V shed 4 bases and J 2 bases; nucleotides not matched to a gene: 10. The V gene's germline CDR1 is SEHNR and CDR2 FQNEAQ (reference sequence). The CDR3 covers 18 residues. Produced via immunoSEQ multiplex PCR; TCRdb's table is partial and in-frame only. Of 95,000 to 100,000 clones listed, around 89% are singletons. The sequenced sample consisted of blood. The V gene is TRBV7-9, the J gene TRBJ2-1; 11 bases fit TRBD2. This clonotype was sampled from a man aged 30 to 45 in good health. Here the CDR3 reads CASSSMRKGLAAYNEQFF. The CDR3 bases are TGTGCCAGCAGCTCAATGAGAAAGGGACTAGCGGCCTACAATGAGCAGTTCTTC.